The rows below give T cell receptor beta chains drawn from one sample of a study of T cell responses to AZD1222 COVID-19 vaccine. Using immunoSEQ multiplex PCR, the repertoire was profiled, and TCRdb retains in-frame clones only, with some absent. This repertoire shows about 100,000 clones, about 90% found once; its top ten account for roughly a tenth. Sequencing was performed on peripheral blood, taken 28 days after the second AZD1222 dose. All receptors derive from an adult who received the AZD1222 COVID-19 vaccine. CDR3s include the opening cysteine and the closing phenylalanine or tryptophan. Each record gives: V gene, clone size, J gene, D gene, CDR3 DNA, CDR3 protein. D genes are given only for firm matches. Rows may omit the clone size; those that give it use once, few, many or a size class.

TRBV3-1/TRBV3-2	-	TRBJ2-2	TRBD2	TGTGCCAGCAGCCTTCAGGGGGGACTAGCGGCCGGGGAGCTGTTTTTT	CASSLQGGLAAGELFF
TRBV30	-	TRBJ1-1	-	TGTGCCTGGACCCAGGACAACCTGAACACTGAAGCTTTCTTT	CAWTQDNLNTEAFF
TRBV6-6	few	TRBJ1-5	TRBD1	TGTGCCAGCAGTTTGCCGGGACAGGAGAATCAGCCCCAGCATTTT	CASSLPGQENQPQHF
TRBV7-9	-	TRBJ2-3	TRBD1	TGTGCCAGCAGACACAGACAGGGCCCCACAGATACGCAGTATTTT	CASRHRQGPTDTQYF
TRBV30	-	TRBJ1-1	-	TGTGCCTGGGGGGAACTCCTCACTGAAGCTTTCTTT	CAWGELLTEAFF
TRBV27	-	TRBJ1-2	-	TGTGCCAGCAGTTTATCGGCGGGGGCAGCTAACTATGGCTACACCTTC	CASSLSAGAANYGYTF
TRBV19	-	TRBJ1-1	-	TGTGCCAGTAGTCCCCCCTCGGGACATGTGAACACTGAAGCTTTCTTT	CASSPPSGHVNTEAFF
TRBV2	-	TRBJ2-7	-	TGTGCCAGCAGTCGGCCGGGCAAATACGAGCAGTACTTC	CASSRPGKYEQYF
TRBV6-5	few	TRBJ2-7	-	TGTGCCAGCAGTTACTCGAGCCTGGGATCCTACGAGCAGTACTTC	CASSYSSLGSYEQYF
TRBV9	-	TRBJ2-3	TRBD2	TGTGCCAGCAGCGACGGACTAGCGGGACCTAGCACAGATACGCAGTATTTT	CASSDGLAGPSTDTQYF
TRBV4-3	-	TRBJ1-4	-	TGCGCCAGCAGCCAAGATTCGGGCGGAGATGAAAAACTGTTTTTT	CASSQDSGGDEKLFF
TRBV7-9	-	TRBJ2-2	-	TGTGCCAGCAGCACGGGACTGGGCGGGGAGCTGTTTTTT	CASSTGLGGELFF
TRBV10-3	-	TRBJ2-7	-	TGTGCCATCAGTGAGGAGGACCTTTCTAGGCCGTTCGCCGGGTACGAGCAGTACTTC	CAISEEDLSRPFAGYEQYF
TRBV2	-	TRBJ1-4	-	TGTGCCAGCAGCGCCGACGGAGGGGTTACTAATGAAAAACTGTTTTTT	CASSADGGVTNEKLFF
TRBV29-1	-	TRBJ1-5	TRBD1	TGCAGCGTCGCCAGGACAGGGTTTGATCAGCCCCAGCATTTT	CSVARTGFDQPQHF
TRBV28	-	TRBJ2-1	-	TGTGCCAGCAGTTTACTCCCCGGTTCAGTGTTTCACAATGAGCAGTTCTTC	CASSLLPGSVFHNEQFF
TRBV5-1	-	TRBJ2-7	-	TGCGCCAGCAGCTATTCGGGTAGCGGAGCCTCCGAGCAGTACTTC	CASSYSGSGASEQYF
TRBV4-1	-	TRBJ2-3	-	TGCGCCAGCAGCCAAGAGGAGGGGGGGCGCACAGATACGCAGTATTTT	CASSQEEGGRTDTQYF
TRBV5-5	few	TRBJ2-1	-	TGTGCCAGCAGCTTTGGGGTATGGGTGGACAATGAGCAGTTCTTC	CASSFGVWVDNEQFF
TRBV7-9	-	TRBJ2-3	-	TGTGCCAGCAGTCAATCGGGACACACAGATACGCAGTATTTT	CASSQSGHTDTQYF
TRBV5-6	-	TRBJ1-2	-	TGTGCCAGCAGCTTGAGGGACAACTTTGGCTACACCTTC	CASSLRDNFGYTF
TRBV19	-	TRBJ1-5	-	TGTGCCAGTAGTATCAGGGCGGGTCAGCCCCAGCATTTT	CASSIRAGQPQHF
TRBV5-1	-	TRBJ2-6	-	TGCGCCAGCAGCTACCCCCTGGGATCTGGGGCCAACGTCCTGACTTTC	CASSYPLGSGANVLTF
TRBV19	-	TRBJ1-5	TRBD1	TGTGCCAGTAGTGACAGGGCTGGAGGCAATCAGCCCCAGCATTTT	CASSDRAGGNQPQHF
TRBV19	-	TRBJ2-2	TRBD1	TGTGCCAGCAGGTGGACAGGGGACACCGGGGAGCTGTTTTTT	CASRWTGDTGELFF
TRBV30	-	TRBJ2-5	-	TGTGCCTGGAATCACGGGGGCGGGGTAGGGGAGACCCAGTACTTC	CAWNHGGGVGETQYF
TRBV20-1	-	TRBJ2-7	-	TGCAGTGCTAGAGCCCGGGGACCTTTC	CSARARGPF
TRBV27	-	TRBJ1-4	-	TGTGCCAGCAGTTTATACCCAGATGAAAAACTGTTTTTT	CASSLYPDEKLFF
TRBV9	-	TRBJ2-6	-	TGTGCCAGCAGGTCAGGGGTCTCTGGGGCCAACGTCCTGACTTTC	CASRSGVSGANVLTF
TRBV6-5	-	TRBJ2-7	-	TGTGCCAGCCGACCTCTAGCTCGCTCCTACGAGCAGTACTTC	CASRPLARSYEQYF
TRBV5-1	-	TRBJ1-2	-	TGCGCCAGCAGCTTCACCCAGGCCATAACTAACTATGGCTACACCTTC	CASSFTQAITNYGYTF
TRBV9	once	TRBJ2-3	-	TGTGCCAGCAGCCCTCACGGCGATAGGGTCGGCACAGATACGCAGTATTTT	CASSPHGDRVGTDTQYF
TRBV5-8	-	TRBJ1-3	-	TGTGCCAGCAGCTTGATACTAAGCGTAAGCTCTGGAAACACCATATATTTT	CASSLILSVSSGNTIYF
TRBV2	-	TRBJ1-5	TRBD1	TGTGCCAGCAGGGAAACAGGGGGCAGTCAGCCCCAGCATTTT	CASRETGGSQPQHF
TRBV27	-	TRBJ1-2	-	TGTGCCAGCAGTCAGCGGGCAGGGGTTAACTATGGCTACACCTTC	CASSQRAGVNYGYTF
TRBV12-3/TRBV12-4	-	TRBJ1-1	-	TGTGCCAGCAGTTTAGATCGAGGGACTGAAGCTTTCTTT	CASSLDRGTEAFF
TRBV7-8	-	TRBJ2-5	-	TGTGCCAGCAGTCCCTCTTACAGGGAAAGGCAGACCCAGTACTTC	CASSPSYRERQTQYF
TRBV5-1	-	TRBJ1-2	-	TGCGCCAGCAGGCGAGTGGCAGGTGATGGCTACACCTTC	CASRRVAGDGYTF
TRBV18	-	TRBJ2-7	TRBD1	TGTGCCAGCTCACCAAGTGACAGGGCGAACTACGAGCAGTACTTC	CASSPSDRANYEQYF
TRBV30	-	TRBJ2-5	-	TGTGCCTGGAGTGTACAGTACCAAGAGACCCAGTACTTC	CAWSVQYQETQYF
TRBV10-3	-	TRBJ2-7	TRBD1	TGTGCCATCAGCGAACACAGGGGGGTGAACTACGAGCAGTACTTC	CAISEHRGVNYEQYF
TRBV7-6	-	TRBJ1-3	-	TGTGCCAGCAGCTTTGTGGGACAAAGCTCTGGAAACACCATATATTTT	CASSFVGQSSGNTIYF
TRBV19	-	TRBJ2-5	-	TGTGCCAGTAGTATAGATGGGCTGGAGACCCAGTACTTC	CASSIDGLETQYF
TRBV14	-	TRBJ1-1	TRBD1	TGTGCCAGCAGTCCGGGACAGCTCACTGAAGCTTTCTTT	CASSPGQLTEAFF
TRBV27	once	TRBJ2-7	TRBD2	TGTGCCAGCAGTCCCAGCGGGAGGGCCTACGAGCAGTACTTC	CASSPSGRAYEQYF
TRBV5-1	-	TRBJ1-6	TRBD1	TGCGCCAGCAGCCCCGGGACAGCCTATAATTCACCCCTCCACTTT	CASSPGTAYNSPLHF
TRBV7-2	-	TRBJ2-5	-	TGTGCCAGCAGCTCCAACCCGGTGGCTAGCAGAGGGGCCCAGTACTTC	CASSSNPVASRGAQYF
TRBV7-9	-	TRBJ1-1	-	TGTGCCAGCAGCCCCGACTCCCTCCGAGCTTTCTTT	CASSPDSLRAFF
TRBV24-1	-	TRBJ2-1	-	TGTGCCACCAGTGATTCGGGACCGATCACTTACAATGAGCAGTTCTTC	CATSDSGPITYNEQFF
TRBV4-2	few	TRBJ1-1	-	TGTGCCAGCAGCCAAGATGGGGGGGGCAGGACTGAAGCTTTCTTT	CASSQDGGGRTEAFF
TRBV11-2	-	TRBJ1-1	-	TGTGCCAGCAGCTTAATGTCTGAAGCTTTCTTT	CASSLMSEAFF
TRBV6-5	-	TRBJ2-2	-	TGTGCCAGCCACTACGGAACGAACACCGGGGAGCTGTTTTTT	CASHYGTNTGELFF
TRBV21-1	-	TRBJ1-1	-	TGTGCCAGCAGCAAATATCTACCCTGGAGGAATAAGAACACTGAAGCTTTCTTT	CASSKYLPWRNKNTEAFF
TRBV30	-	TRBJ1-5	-	TGTGCCTGGAGCCCCCTACAGGGAAATGGCAATCAGCCCCAGCATTTT	CAWSPLQGNGNQPQHF
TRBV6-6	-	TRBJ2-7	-	TGTGCCAGCAGTTATTCCCCTTTAGGTACCTACGAGCAGTACTTC	CASSYSPLGTYEQYF
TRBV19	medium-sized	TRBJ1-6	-	TGTGCCAGTAGTACTACCGAGGGGAATTCACCCCTCCACTTT	CASSTTEGNSPLHF
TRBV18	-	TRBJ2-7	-	TGTGCCAGCTCACCACGGGACGGGGGATTCTACGAGCAGTACTTC	CASSPRDGGFYEQYF
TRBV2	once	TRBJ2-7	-	TGTGCCAGCAGTGAATGGGGGAACGAGCAGTACTTC	CASSEWGNEQYF
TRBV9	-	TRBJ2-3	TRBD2	TGTGCCAGCAGCGTAGCTTTGAGGGCTAGCGGGGGCACAGATACGCAGTATTTT	CASSVALRASGGTDTQYF